The 22 T cell receptor beta chains reported below all come from one sample, sequenced in a study of vaccination and CD4 T cells after COVID-19. The Oncomine TCR Beta short-read assay sequenced DNA from cultured CD4+ T cells. TCRdb itself ran the PCR reads through MiXCR, one entry per CDR3 protein. The sample lists roughly 20,000 distinct CDR3 sequences; about 50% were seen once. This sample's treatment: roughly 10-day PBMC culture with coronavirus spike peptide pools or control peptides (ViraFEST assay). Their specific antigens are unknown. The specimen was cultured CD4+ T cells from blood. These receptors all come from a human donor with COVID-19.

In its sample, this clonotype was seen a few times. The CDR3 spells CAISSPPRLLNTEAFF. The CDR3 DNA reads TGTGCCATCAGTTCCCCCCCGCGTCTGTTGAACACTGAAGCTTTCTTT. J is TRBJ1-1 and V is TRBV10-3; unclear D gene. This CDR3 is built from 16 residues. V lost 5 bases to trimming and J lost 0 bases, with 16 bases between them. Germline CDR1 and CDR2: ENHRY and SYGVKD.

In this sample, this clonotype turned up a few times. The rearrangement links TRBV10-1 to TRBJ2-7; no clear D. Germline CDR1 WNHNN, CDR2 SYGVQD (reference sequence). V lost 4 bases and J lost 1, with 8 bases in between. The CDR3 runs 13 residues. The CDR3 loop is CASSAGRSYEQYF. CDR3 nucleotides: TGCGCCAGCAGTGCTGGCAGGTCCTACGAGCAGTACTTC.

The chain uses TRBV5-4 and TRBJ2-3, with TRBD2 matching 11 bases. Trimming took 2 bases from V and 1 from J; bases not matched to a gene: 3. Germline V CDR1 and CDR2: SGHNT, YYREEE (reference sequence). This CDR3 is built from 16 residues. CDR3 coding DNA: TGTGCCAGCAGCTTCCTAGCGGGGGGTCGCACAGATACGCAGTATTTT. Its protein product is CASSFLAGGRTDTQYF.

The V gene is TRBV11-2, the J gene TRBJ2-5; D not resolved. V lost 1 base to trimming and J lost 2 bases, with 11 bases between them. The V gene's germline CDR1 is SGHAT and CDR2 FQNNGV. The CDR3 extends over 15 amino acids. This CDR3 is CASSLVAGKQETQYF. CDR3 nucleotides: TGTGCCAGCAGCTTAGTTGCTGGTAAGCAAGAGACCCAGTACTTC. The full variable domain, rest sourced from reference TRBV11-2 and TRBJ2-5, is EAGVAQSPRYKIIEKRQSVAFWCNPISGHATLYWYQQILGQGPKLLIQFQNNGVVDDSQLPKDRFSAERLKGVDSTLKIQPAKLEDSAVYLCASSLVAGKQETQYFGPGTRLLVL.

This clonotype was seen a few times. This rearrangement joins TRBV20-1 to TRBJ1-2, with unresolved D. Germline assignment: CDR1 DFQATT and CDR2 SNEGSKA (reference sequence). The V end was cut by 0 bases, the J end by 5 bases, with 10 bases between. This CDR3 spans 13 amino acids. The chain's CDR3 is CSARDFRKYGYTF. CDR3 DNA: TGCAGTGCTAGAGATTTCCGCAAATATGGCTACACCTTC.

The table lists this clonotype with a few counts. This sequence joins TRBV6-2 or TRBV6-3 and TRBJ2-4; D possibly corresponds to TRBD1 (6 bases). Germline-derived CDR1 and CDR2 are MNHEY and SVGEGT. The CDR3 is 15 amino acids. Between the trimmed V and J ends, which lost 4 bases and 3 bases, there was a span of 13 bases. This CDR3 is CASSFTGKGKNIQYF. The CDR3 DNA reads as TGTGCCAGCAGTTTCACAGGGAAGGGCAAAAACATTCAGTACTTC.

The chain employs TRBV6-1 and TRBJ1-2; no definite D call. The germline CDR1 and CDR2 sequences are MNHNS and SASEGT. There are 17 residues in the CDR3. Trimming removed 4 bases at V and 4 bases at J, with 22 bases between. The CDR3 spells CASSAVRSSPGPYGYTF. CDR3 nucleotides: TGTGCCAGCAGTGCCGTAAGGTCTTCACCAGGCCCCTATGGCTACACCTTC.

This clonotype was seen more than once but under ten times. The rearrangement links TRBV20-1 to TRBJ1-5, with 7 bases that match TRBD1. In germline, CDR1 is DFQATT, CDR2 SNEGSKA (reference sequence). J lost 4 bases, V lost 1 base, and 7 bases had no gene match. CDR3 length equals 15 residues. The CDR3 is CSARAVDRRNQPQHF. CDR3 bases: TGCAGTGCTAGAGCGGTGGACAGGCGTAATCAGCCCCAGCATTTT.

The chain uses TRBV5-1 and TRBJ1-5; TRBD1 is a possible D gene (6 bases). V was cut by 7 bases and J by 3 bases, with 11 bases left in between. CDR3 size: 13 residues. Germline assignment: CDR1 SGHRS and CDR2 YFSETQ. The CDR3, as DNA: TGCGCCAGCCGCAGGGGCCTCAATCAGCCCCAGCATTTT. Its translation is CASRRGLNQPQHF.

In its sample, this clonotype is medium-sized. The rearrangement links TRBV27 to TRBJ2-2, with 7 bases lining up with TRBD1. Looked up from germline, CDR1 is MNHEY and CDR2 is SMNVEV (reference sequence). The V segment lost 6 bases and the J segment 4 bases; nucleotides outside the gene matches: 5. This CDR3 contains 14 residues. Here the CDR3 reads CASSQSGGTGELFF. DNA for the CDR3: TGTGCCAGCAGCCAGTCAGGGGGCACCGGGGAGCTGTTTTTT.

A word on this clonotype: Because the CDR3 is missing its conserved closing phenylalanine or tryptophan, this is likely a read error. The chain joins TRBV6-1 to TRBJ2-1, with TRBD2 matching 14 bases. After removal of 10 bases from V and 9 bases from J, the junction contained 5 bases not matched to a gene. Germline lookup yields CDR1 MNHNS and CDR2 SASEGT. This CDR3 is 13 amino acids long. CDR3 sequence (DNA): TGTGCCACGACTAGCGGGGGGGTATTTGAGCAGTTCCTC. Encoded protein: CATTSGGVFEQFL.

The V gene is TRBV7-9, the J gene TRBJ2-3; no clear D. Trimming stripped 6 bases from V and 8 bases from J, with 18 bases between. In germline, CDR1 is SEHNR, CDR2 FQNEAQ (reference sequence). The CDR3 extends over 14 amino acids. Here the CDR3 DNA reads TGTGCCAGCAGTCCTGGGTTCAACTTGGGTACGCAGTATTTT. It is translated as CASSPGFNLGTQYF.

The chain employs TRBV14 and TRBJ2-7, with D unresolved. Looked up from germline, CDR1 is SGHDN and CDR2 is FVKESK. The CDR3 sequence is 12 residues long. V was cut by 3 bases and J by 2 bases, with 5 bases left in between. CDR3 amino acids: CASSHTAYEQYF. The CDR3 region has the DNA TGTGCCAGCAGCCACACAGCCTACGAGCAGTACTTC.

About this clonotype itself: The germline gene is not matched at one end of the junction; a read error may be the cause. This chain uses TRBV6-1 with TRBJ2-3; tentatively, D is TRBD2 (5 bases). Germline assignment: CDR1 MNHNS and CDR2 SASEGT. The CDR3 contains 12 residues. CDR3: CATGIRTDTQYF. Here the CDR3 DNA reads TGTGCCACCGGGATTCGCACGGATACGCAGTATTTT.

The chain joins TRBV2 to TRBJ2-2, with a weak D call TRBD2 (5 bases). V was clipped by 4 bases and J by 4 bases, with 10 bases between them. Germline V lookup: CDR1 SNHLY, CDR2 FYNNEI. This CDR3 contains 14 residues. The CDR3 DNA reads TGTGCCAGCAGTGTTAGGACTTTCACCGGGGAGCTGTTTTTT. Translated: CASSVRTFTGELFF.

This sequence joins TRBV20-1 and TRBJ2-3; D not resolved. Germline V gene lookup returns CDR1 DFQATT and CDR2 SNEGSKA (reference sequence). The CDR3 consists of 11 residues. V was clipped by 5 bases and J by 6 bases, with 9 bases between them. CDR3 sequence reads: CSALDRDTQYF. The CDR3 DNA sequence: TGCAGTGCTCTGGACCGGGATACGCAGTATTTT.

This clonotype has only a few counts. The chain is built from TRBV20-1 and TRBJ2-1; 9 bases are shared with TRBD2. V lost 3 bases and J lost 7; bases outside the gene matches: 7. CDR1 is DFQATT, CDR2 SNEGSKA, per germline (reference sequence). The CDR3 has 14 residues. CDR3 in DNA: TGCAGTGCTAGGGTAGCGGGGGTTAATAATGAGCAGTTCTTC. Protein: CSARVAGVNNEQFF.

This clonotype occurred once. The chain links TRBV19 to TRBJ1-5; no reliable D call. The CDR3 sequence is 15 residues long. Germline assignment: CDR1 LNHDA and CDR2 SQIVND (reference sequence). V dropped 3 bases and J dropped 0 bases, with 9 bases sitting between them. CDR3: CASSIEPDSNQPQHF. DNA of the CDR3: TGTGCCAGTAGTATCGAGCCAGATAGCAATCAGCCCCAGCATTTT.

This clonotype was observed once. The V and J genes are TRBV12-3 or TRBV12-4 and TRBJ1-3, with D possibly TRBD1 on 5 matching bases. The CDR3 contains 15 residues. V was cut by 4 bases and J by 0 bases, with 10 bases left in between. CDR3 residues: CASSSGRLSGNTIYF. CDR3 DNA: TGTGCCAGCAGTTCGGGACGCCTCTCTGGAAACACCATATATTTT.

This chain links TRBV6-2 or TRBV6-3 with TRBJ1-1; 12 nucleotides align to TRBD1. This CDR3 is 16 amino acids long. The junction had 9 bases not matched to a gene; V was cut back by 7 bases and J by 3 bases. CDR1 and CDR2 from the germline V gene are MNHEY and SVGEGT. The CDR3 spells CASTDQGQGAYTEAFF. The CDR3 DNA reads TGTGCCAGCACCGACCAGGGACAGGGGGCTTACACTGAAGCTTTCTTT.

The V call is TRBV6-1, the J call TRBJ2-7; the D call may be TRBD1 or TRBD2 (5 bases each). This CDR3 has 12 amino acids. Trimming pared 8 bases from V and 2 bases from J, leaving 10 bases between. Germline CDR1 is MNHNS and CDR2 is SASEGT. Here the CDR3 reads CASSRGPYEQYF. The CDR3, as DNA: TGTGCCAGCTCGAGGGGACCCTACGAGCAGTACTTC.

This clonotype was counted a few times. This sequence joins TRBV7-8 and TRBJ1-6, with D hard to call. Germline lookup yields CDR1 SGHVS and CDR2 FQNEAQ. The V end lost 5 bases, the J end lost 8 bases, and 19 bases lay between the germline ends. This CDR3 is built from 16 residues. As DNA, the CDR3 is TGTGCCAGCAGCCCGGGGATGCGAGAGGGCGATTCACCCCTCCACTTT. Translating gives CASSPGMREGDSPLHF.